This T cell receptor beta chain stems from a study of control samples from healthy donors and cancer patients. Generated by immunoSEQ multiplex PCR, the TCRdb table keeps only in-frame clones and is missing some. The repertoire holds about 140,000 clones, 85% to 95% seen once, with around 13% in the top ten. Sequencing was done on a sample of blood. This clonotype originated in a man in his forties in good health.

CDR3 nucleotide sequence: TGTGCCAGTAGTATGAAGGCGTATATGAACACTGAAGCTTTCTTT. Amino acids: CASSMKAYMNTEAFF. The rearrangement uses TRBV19 and TRBJ1-1; D gene uncertain. CDR3 length equals 15 residues. Per germline, CDR1 LNHDA and CDR2 SQIVND (reference sequence). V gave up 3 bases and J gave up 0 bases, with 11 bases separating them.